A selection of T cell receptor beta chains follows, all from one sample in a study of T cells in Graves' hyperthyroidism and ophthalmopathy. From the multiplex PCR reads, TCRdb called clonotypes with MiXCR, one entry per CDR3 protein. This sample has roughly 56,000 distinct CDR3 sequences, with 40% to 55% found just once. Sequenced input: blood. Receptors originate from a woman between 25 and 40 years old with Graves' ophthalmopathy. The CDR3 runs from the conserved cysteine through the conserved F or W. D genes are given only for firm matches. Only part of the rows carry a size: once, few, many, or a class if the clone is expanded.

CDR3: CSARKSIRDGIDQPQHF
DNA: TGCAGTGCTAGAAAGTCTATCCGGGACGGGATAGATCAGCCCCAGCATTTT
D: NA
V: TRBV20-1
size: many
J: TRBJ1-5

CDR3: CAISEGGTQYF
DNA: TGTGCCATCAGTGAAGGGGGGACCCAGTACTTC
D: NA
V: TRBV10-3
size: once
J: TRBJ2-5

CDR3: CASTLGLEMDTQYF
DNA: TGTGCCAGCACCTTAGGACTAGAGATGGATACGCAGTATTTT
D: TRBD2
V: TRBV5-6
size: many
J: TRBJ2-3

CDR3: CASSDTGGAWGDTQYF
DNA: TGTGCCAGCAGTGATACGGGGGGCGCCTGGGGCGATACGCAGTATTTT
D: NA
V: TRBV2
size: NA
J: TRBJ2-3

CDR3: CASSLGSAKNIQYF
DNA: TGCGCCAGCAGCTTGGGGTCAGCCAAAAACATTCAGTACTTC
D: NA
V: TRBV5-1
size: NA
J: TRBJ2-4

CDR3: CSVAMGLAADTQYF
DNA: TGCAGCGTTGCTATGGGACTAGCGGCAGATACGCAGTATTTT
D: TRBD2
V: TRBV29-1
size: NA
J: TRBJ2-3

CDR3: CAVSEGTGGFTDTQYF
DNA: TGTGCCGTCAGTGAGGGAACAGGGGGGTTCACAGATACGCAGTACTTT
D: TRBD1
V: TRBV10-3
size: NA
J: TRBJ2-3

CDR3: CASSLHRDSNNSPLHF
DNA: TGTGCCAGCAGCCTCCACCGGGACAGCAACAATTCACCCCTCCACTTT
D: TRBD1
V: TRBV6-5
size: many
J: TRBJ1-6

CDR3: CASSESEASGGARQFF
DNA: TGCGCCAGCAGTGAGTCGGAGGCTAGCGGGGGGGCCAGGCAGTTCTTC
D: TRBD2
V: TRBV10-2
size: NA
J: TRBJ2-1

CDR3: CSARPQLEISPLHF
DNA: TGCAGTGCTAGGCCACAGTTGGAGATTTCACCCCTCCACTTT
D: NA
V: TRBV20-1
size: NA
J: TRBJ1-6

CDR3: CSAPPGAGADYNEQFF
DNA: TGCAGTGCTCCCCCTGGGGCAGGGGCCGATTACAATGAGCAGTTCTTC
D: NA
V: TRBV20-1
size: NA
J: TRBJ2-1

CDR3: CASRSSANYGYTF
DNA: TGTGCCAGCAGATCGTCAGCTAACTATGGCTACACCTTC
D: NA
V: TRBV27
size: many
J: TRBJ1-2

CDR3: CASDSPREPYNSPLHF
DNA: TGTGCCAGCGATTCTCCCCGGGAGCCGTATAATTCACCCCTCCACTTT
D: NA
V: TRBV28
size: many
J: TRBJ1-6

CDR3: CAISESRGAPTDTQYF
DNA: TGTGCCATCAGTGAGTCGCGGGGGGCACCGACGGATACGCAGTATTTT
D: TRBD2
V: TRBV10-3
size: many
J: TRBJ2-3

CDR3: CAWRRTGVADTIYF
DNA: TGTGCCTGGAGACGGACAGGGGTGGCAGACACCATATATTTT
D: TRBD1
V: TRBV30
size: NA
J: TRBJ1-3

CDR3: CAWSVRDWETQYF
DNA: TGTGCCTGGAGTGTACGGGACTGGGAGACCCAGTACTTC
D: NA
V: TRBV30
size: many
J: TRBJ2-5

CDR3: CASSLVGSSSYNSPLHF
DNA: TGCGCCAGCAGCTTGGTCGGTAGTAGCTCCTATAATTCACCCCTCCACTTT
D: NA
V: TRBV5-1
size: many
J: TRBJ1-6

CDR3: CSVEGLAGPLRVFKAQYF
DNA: TGCAGCGTGGAGGGACTAGCGGGACCCCTACGAGTTTTTAAAGCGCAGTACTTC
D: TRBD2
V: TRBV29-1
size: NA
J: TRBJ2-7

CDR3: CASSERDRPSQLFF
DNA: TGTGCCAGCAGTGAGCGGGACAGGCCCAGTCAACTGTTTTTT
D: TRBD1
V: TRBV6-1
size: NA
J: TRBJ1-4

CDR3: CASSQDASGITVTQYF
DNA: TGTGCCAGCAGCCAGGATGCTAGCGGGATCACAGTTACGCAGTATTTT
D: TRBD2
V: TRBV14
size: NA
J: TRBJ2-3

CDR3: CASTEGYLEYEQYF
DNA: TGTGCCAGCACTGAAGGGTATCTTGAATACGAGCAGTACTTC
D: NA
V: TRBV6-1
size: many
J: TRBJ2-7

CDR3: CASSGDGEGQETQYF
DNA: TGTGCCAGCAGCGGAGACGGGGAGGGCCAGGAGACCCAGTACTTC
D: TRBD2
V: TRBV7-8
size: NA
J: TRBJ2-5

CDR3: CSVAGTGYNEQYF
DNA: TGCAGCGTTGCCGGGACAGGGTATAACGAGCAGTACTTC
D: TRBD1
V: TRBV29-1
size: NA
J: TRBJ2-7

CDR3: CASSGDGLEQFF
DNA: TGTGCCAGCAGTGGAGATGGGCTTGAGCAGTTCTTC
D: NA
V: TRBV2
size: many
J: TRBJ2-1

CDR3: CASSQAGGGSEETQYF
DNA: TGCGCCAGCAGCCAAGCAGGCGGCGGGTCGGAAGAGACCCAGTACTTC
D: NA
V: TRBV7-8
size: NA
J: TRBJ2-5

CDR3: CASSDGAGPIYEQYF
DNA: TGTGCCAGCAGTGATGGGGCGGGACCTATCTACGAGCAGTACTTC
D: NA
V: TRBV2
size: many
J: TRBJ2-7

CDR3: CASTSAEDRYEQYF
DNA: TGTGCCAGCACATCCGCGGAAGACCGGTACGAGCAGTACTTC
D: NA
V: TRBV12-3/TRBV12-4
size: many
J: TRBJ2-7

CDR3: CASSLRGGKLFF
DNA: TGTGCCAGCAGTTTAAGGGGCGGAAAACTGTTTTTT
D: NA
V: TRBV28
size: NA
J: TRBJ1-4

CDR3: CASSLAGPDYEQYF
DNA: TGCGCCAGCAGCTTGGCGGGGCCGGACTACGAGCAGTACTTC
D: NA
V: TRBV5-1
size: many
J: TRBJ2-7

CDR3: CASSHRDRNQPQHF
DNA: TGTGCCAGCAGCCATCGGGACAGGAATCAGCCCCAGCATTTT
D: TRBD1
V: TRBV3-1
size: many
J: TRBJ1-5

CDR3: CDSGGINNEQFF
DNA: TGTGACAGCGGTGGGATTAACAATGAGCAGTTCTTC
D: NA
V: TRBV2
size: many
J: TRBJ2-1

CDR3: CASSPGDRETQYF
DNA: TGTGCCAGCAGTCCCGGGGACAGGGAGACCCAGTACTTC
D: TRBD1
V: TRBV6-6
size: once
J: TRBJ2-5

CDR3: CASSFGTGDPYEQYF
DNA: TGTGCCAGCAGTTTCGGGACAGGGGACCCCTACGAGCAGTACTTC
D: TRBD1
V: TRBV12-3/TRBV12-4
size: NA
J: TRBJ2-7

CDR3: CASSFRLAGF
DNA: TGTGCCAGCAGCTTTCGACTAGCGGGCTTC
D: TRBD2
V: TRBV7-3
size: NA
J: TRBJ2-7

CDR3: CASSEAARNETGGVDEQFF
DNA: TGTGCCAGCAGTGAAGCCGCGAGAAATGAGACAGGGGGTGTCGATGAGCAGTTCTTC
D: TRBD1
V: TRBV2
size: once
J: TRBJ2-1

CDR3: CASSYSSAGLAFGYTF
DNA: TGTGCCAGCAGTTACTCGTCCGCAGGCCTCGCATTTGGCTACACCTTC
D: NA
V: TRBV6-5
size: many
J: TRBJ1-2

CDR3: CRLAVSYNEQFF
DNA: TGCAGGCTAGCGGTCTCCTACAATGAGCAGTTCTTC
D: TRBD2
V: TRBV20-1
size: many
J: TRBJ2-1

CDR3: CATSSLNYGYTF
DNA: TGTGCCACCAGCAGCCTGAACTATGGCTACACCTTC
D: NA
V: TRBV15
size: NA
J: TRBJ1-2

CDR3: CASSSVQGGDYGYTF
DNA: TGTGCCAGCAGCAGTGTACAGGGTGGTGACTATGGCTACACCTTC
D: NA
V: TRBV27
size: NA
J: TRBJ1-2

CDR3: CASSKIQGAGSPLHF
DNA: TGTGCCAGTAGTAAAATTCAGGGGGCCGGTTCACCCCTCCACTTT
D: TRBD1
V: TRBV19
size: many
J: TRBJ1-6

CDR3: CASTERVSWAHVDYEQYF
DNA: TGTGCCAGCACCGAACGTGTCAGTTGGGCCCACGTAGACTACGAGCAGTACTTC
D: NA
V: TRBV6-1
size: many
J: TRBJ2-7

CDR3: CASSVVETTNYGYTF
DNA: TGTGCCAGCAGCGTAGTTGAGACCACTAACTATGGCTACACCTTC
D: NA
V: TRBV9
size: many
J: TRBJ1-2

CDR3: CASSPTGAFF
DNA: TGCGCCAGCAGCCCGACGGGGGCCTTCTTT
D: NA
V: TRBV5-1
size: NA
J: TRBJ1-1

CDR3: CASSEEGSGLCNEQFF
DNA: TGTGCCAGCAGTGAGGAAGGTAGCGGCCTCTGCAATGAGCAGTTCTTC
D: NA
V: TRBV7-3
size: NA
J: TRBJ2-1

CDR3: CSVAPQGSEQYF
DNA: TGCAGCGTTGCGCCACAGGGGAGCGAGCAGTACTTC
D: TRBD1
V: TRBV29-1
size: medium-sized
J: TRBJ2-7

CDR3: CSVDASSAGGGDGYGYTF
DNA: TGCAGCGTTGATGCCAGCAGTGCAGGGGGTGGGGACGGCTATGGCTACACCTTC
D: TRBD1
V: TRBV29-1
size: NA
J: TRBJ1-2

CDR3: CASSTRGDLSLHF
DNA: TGTGCCAGTAGTACAAGGGGCGATCTGTCCCTCCACTTT
D: NA
V: TRBV19
size: medium-sized
J: TRBJ1-6

CDR3: CSARDPGTGGEQYF
DNA: TGCAGTGCTAGAGACCCCGGGACAGGGGGCGAGCAGTACTTC
D: TRBD1
V: TRBV20-1
size: NA
J: TRBJ2-7

CDR3: CSGGLAGGPDTQYF
DNA: TGCAGCGGGGGACTAGCGGGAGGTCCAGATACGCAGTATTTT
D: TRBD2
V: TRBV29-1
size: NA
J: TRBJ2-3

CDR3: CASSSPGQYTDTQYF
DNA: TGTGCCAGCAGTTCCCCAGGGCAGTACACAGATACGCAGTATTTT
D: NA
V: TRBV28
size: many
J: TRBJ2-3

CDR3: CASSPLSGPSYEHF
DNA: TGTGCCAGCAGCCCGCTTAGCGGGCCATCCTACGAGCATTTT
D: NA
V: TRBV7-2
size: NA
J: TRBJ1-5

CDR3: CASSPGQGSMGGYTF
DNA: TGCGCCAGCAGCCCGGGACAGGGAAGTATGGGAGGCTACACCTTC
D: TRBD1
V: TRBV5-1
size: NA
J: TRBJ1-2

CDR3: CASSGTGRATEAFF
DNA: TGTGCCAGCAGTGGAACCGGGAGGGCCACGGAAGCTTTCTTT
D: NA
V: TRBV12-3/TRBV12-4
size: NA
J: TRBJ1-1

CDR3: CSVLRADTQYF
DNA: TGCAGTGTCCTGAGGGCAGATACGCAGTATTTT
D: NA
V: TRBV20-1
size: NA
J: TRBJ2-3

CDR3: CASSEYPGVGANVLTF
DNA: TGTGCCAGCAGTGAATACCCAGGGGTTGGGGCCAACGTCCTGACTTTC
D: NA
V: TRBV6-1
size: NA
J: TRBJ2-6

CDR3: CASSRDSGELFF
DNA: TGTGCCAGCAGTCGGGACAGCGGGGAGCTGTTTTTT
D: TRBD1
V: TRBV28
size: many
J: TRBJ2-2

CDR3: CASCPPGRANNEQFF
DNA: TGTGCCAGCTGTCCCCCCGGGAGGGCCAATAATGAGCAGTTCTTC
D: TRBD2
V: TRBV6-5
size: many
J: TRBJ2-1

CDR3: CASSFLGLLHF
DNA: TGTGCCAGCAGCTTTCTAGGACTTTTGCATTTT
D: NA
V: TRBV7-3
size: many
J: TRBJ1-5